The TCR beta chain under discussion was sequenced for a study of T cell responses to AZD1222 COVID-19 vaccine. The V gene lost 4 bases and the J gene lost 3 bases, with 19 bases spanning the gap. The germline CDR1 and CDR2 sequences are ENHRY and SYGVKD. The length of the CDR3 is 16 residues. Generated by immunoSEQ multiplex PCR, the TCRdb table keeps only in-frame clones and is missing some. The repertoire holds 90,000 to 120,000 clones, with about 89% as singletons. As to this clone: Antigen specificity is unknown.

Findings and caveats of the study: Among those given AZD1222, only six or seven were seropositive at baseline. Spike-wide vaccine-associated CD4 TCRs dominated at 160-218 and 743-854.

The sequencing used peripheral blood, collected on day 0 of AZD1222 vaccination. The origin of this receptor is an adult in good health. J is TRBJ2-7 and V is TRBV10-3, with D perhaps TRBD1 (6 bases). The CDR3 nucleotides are TGTGCCATCAGTGGAACAGGGCGGAATCGGATCTACGAGCAGTACTTC. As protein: CAISGTGRNRIYEQYF.